The 9 T cell receptor beta chains reported below all come from one sample, sequenced in a study of CD8+ T cells in alopecia areata. Treatment meaning: oral pan-JAK inhibitor, 5-10 mg twice daily. Individuals with alopecia areata gave both lesional scalp punch biopsies and peripheral blood for collection. Reverse transcribed after extraction, RNA yielded cDNA as the sequencing template. Here immunoSEQ multiplex PCR was the method, and the copy in TCRdb shows in-frame clones only, minus some. The sample has under 4,500 clones, 70% seen once. The specimen was skin, collected at week 24, from a patient treated with tofacitinib. These receptors were collected from a human donor with alopecia areata.

V and J are TRBV27 and TRBJ2-3; D gene unclear. The CDR3 extends over 17 amino acids. CDR1 is MNHEY and CDR2 is SMNVEV in the germline V gene (reference sequence). V lost 5 bases and J lost 1, with 19 bases in between. CDR3 in amino acids: CASSHRRTPSGTDTQYF. As DNA, the CDR3 is TGTGCCAGCAGTCATCGCCGGACGCCATCTGGCACAGATACGCAGTATTTT.

This clone was counted a single time. The chain combines TRBV4-2 with TRBJ1-3; D remains ambiguous. V gave up 0 bases and J gave up 5 bases, with 11 bases separating them. Germline V gene data show CDR1 as LGHNA and CDR2 as YNFKEQ. The CDR3 length is 15 residues. The CDR3, as DNA: TGTGCCAGCAGCCAAGATAAAGGCAAACGAAACACCATATATTTT. The encoded protein is CASSQDKGKRNTIYF.

V is TRBV30 and J is TRBJ1-2; TRBD1 is a possible D gene (5 bases). Germline-derived CDR1 and CDR2 are GTSNPN and SVGIG (reference sequence). V shed 6 bases and J shed 6 bases, with 17 bases lying between them. The CDR3 is 13 amino acids. The CDR3 spells CACNDREGDGYTF. In DNA, the CDR3 is TGTGCCTGCAATGACCGAGAAGGGGATGGCTACACCTTC.

This clone has just one count. This chain uses TRBV7-2 with TRBJ2-3; D ambiguous. Between the trimmed V and J ends, which lost 5 bases and 1 base, there was a span of 13 bases. Germline values: CDR1 SGHTA, CDR2 FQGNSA. The length of the CDR3 is 15 residues. CDR3 bases: TGTGCCAGCAGCCTAGTTAATCTTCGCACAGATACGCAGTATTTT. Its translation is CASSLVNLRTDTQYF.

This clone has just a few counts. The chain has TRBV30 and TRBJ1-5; tentative D call: TRBD1 (5 bases). The CDR3 is made up of 13 amino acids. The germline V and J ends were trimmed by 0 bases and 2 bases, with 5 bases remaining between them. Germline V lookup: CDR1 GTSNPN, CDR2 SVGIG (reference sequence). The CDR3 sequence is CAWSVQGNQPQHF. The CDR3 DNA reads as TGTGCCTGGAGTGTACAGGGCAATCAGCCCCAGCATTTT.

This clone has a handful of counts. The rearrangement joins TRBV4-1 to TRBJ2-7; D ambiguous. V lost 2 bases, J lost 1 base, and 9 bases lay in between. The germline gives CDR1 MGHRA, CDR2 YSYEKL. This CDR3 is built from 14 residues. Here the CDR3 reads CASSQTARSYEQYF. The CDR3, as DNA: TGCGCCAGCAGCCAAACAGCAAGATCCTACGAGCAGTACTTC.

This clone was observed a handful of times. The chain employs TRBV5-4 and TRBJ1-1, with a tentative D call TRBD1 (5 bases). This CDR3 is 17 amino acids long. V was cut by 1 base and J by 0 bases, with 16 bases left in between. Germline assignment: CDR1 SGHNT and CDR2 YYREEE (reference sequence). The CDR3 DNA reads as TGTGCCAGCAGCTTGATCGGGTTTGGGGCCATGAACACTGAAGCTTTCTTT. It codes for CASSLIGFGAMNTEAFF.

This clone occurred a few times. The V and J genes are TRBV28 and TRBJ1-1, with a weak D call TRBD1 (6 bases). CDR3 length equals 13 residues. Trimming removed 2 bases from V and 8 bases from J, with 12 bases in between. Germline CDR1 reads MDHEN; CDR2 reads SYDVKM. The DNA for the CDR3 is TGTGCCAGCAGTTTAGTGGGGGGCGGCGAAGCTTTCTTT. Protein product: CASSLVGGGEAFF.

DNA of the CDR3: TGTGCCAGCAGTTACTCCATGGTCTACGAGCAGTACTTC. It codes for CASSYSMVYEQYF. V gene TRBV6-5 combines with J gene TRBJ2-7; D unresolved. The CDR3 covers 13 residues. With 0 bases removed from V and 3 bases from J, the gap between germline ends came to 6 bases. CDR1 is MNHEY, CDR2 SVGAGI, per germline.